Here is one T cell receptor beta chain with its context. The antigen is undetermined. A J-beta primer mix and a sample-barcoded 5' primer were used in a second PCR of roughly 7 to 12 cycles. TCRdb reprocessed the 5' RACE reads with MiXCR, giving one entry per CDR3 protein. This table has about 830,000 distinct CDR3 sequences, about 62% appearing once. The data were taken from a study of blood T cells in healthy people across ages. Whole-study findings and limits: Fewer expanded clones and more diversity marked long-lived versus aged donors.

This CDR3 has 14 residues. J was trimmed by 5 bases and V by 6 bases; bases with no gene match: 12. The germline V gene has CDR1 DFQATT and CDR2 SNEGSKA (reference sequence). V is TRBV20-1 and J is TRBJ2-5; the match to TRBD1 covers 7 bases. Sequences were obtained from blood. This receptor was identified in a man younger than 40 in good health. This CDR3 is CSALGEQGLETQYF. The DNA for the CDR3 is TGCAGTGCACTAGGGGAACAGGGGTTGGAGACCCAGTACTTC.